The 3 T cell receptor beta chains below come from one sample, sequenced in a study of OX40 agonist ivuxolimab in advanced cancers. TCRdb's copy holds only in-frame clones and misses some; the assay was immunoSEQ multiplex PCR. The sample has roughly 17,000 clones; approximately 86% are singletons. The material was CD4+ or CD8+ T cells sorted from blood, obtained in a trial of the OX40 agonist ivuxolimab. Receptor source: an adult with an advanced solid tumor such as melanoma, head and neck, liver or kidney cancer.

The chain couples TRBV9 to TRBJ1-4, with D tentatively TRBD1 (5 bases). The V gene's germline CDR1 is SGDLS and CDR2 YYNGEE. The CDR3 sequence is 16 residues long. The V and J ends lost 0 bases and 5 bases respectively, with 14 bases between them. The chain's CDR3 is CASSVGGVGKNEKLFF. CDR3 bases: TGTGCCAGCAGCGTAGGAGGGGTGGGGAAGAATGAAAAACTGTTTTTT.

This rearrangement joins TRBV30 to TRBJ2-1; maybe TRBD2 (6 bases). The ends were cut back, 3 bases at V and 4 bases at J, with 16 bases in the middle. There are 15 residues in the CDR3. Germline-derived CDR1 and CDR2 are GTSNPN and SVGIG (reference sequence). The CDR3 region is CAWRAGTSGYNEQFF. CDR3 DNA: TGTGCCTGGAGGGCCGGGACTTCGGGGTACAATGAGCAGTTCTTC.

The gene calls are TRBV28 and TRBJ2-7; D gene uncertain. The CDR3 is 13 residues long. The germline CDR1 and CDR2 sequences are MDHEN and SYDVKM. V dropped 3 bases and J dropped 2 bases, with 8 bases sitting between them. The CDR3: CASSFTEPYEQYF. The CDR3 DNA follows: TGTGCCAGCAGTTTTACAGAGCCCTACGAGCAGTACTTC.